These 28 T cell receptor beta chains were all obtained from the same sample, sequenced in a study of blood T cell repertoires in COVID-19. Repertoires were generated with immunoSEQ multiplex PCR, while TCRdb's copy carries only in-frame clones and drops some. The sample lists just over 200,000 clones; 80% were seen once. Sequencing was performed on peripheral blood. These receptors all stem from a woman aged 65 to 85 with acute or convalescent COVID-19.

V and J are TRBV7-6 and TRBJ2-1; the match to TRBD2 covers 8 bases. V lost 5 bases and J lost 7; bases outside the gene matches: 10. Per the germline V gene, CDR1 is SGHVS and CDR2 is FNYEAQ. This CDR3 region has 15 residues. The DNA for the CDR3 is TGTGCCAGCAGCATATCCGGGACTAGGGAAAATGAGCAGTTCTTC. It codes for CASSISGTRENEQFF.

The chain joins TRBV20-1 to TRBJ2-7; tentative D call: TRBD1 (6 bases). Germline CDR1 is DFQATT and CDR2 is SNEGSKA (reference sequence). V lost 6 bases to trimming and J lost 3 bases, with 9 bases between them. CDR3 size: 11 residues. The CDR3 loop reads CSAGQGYEQYF. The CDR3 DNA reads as TGCAGTGCGGGACAAGGCTACGAGCAGTACTTC.

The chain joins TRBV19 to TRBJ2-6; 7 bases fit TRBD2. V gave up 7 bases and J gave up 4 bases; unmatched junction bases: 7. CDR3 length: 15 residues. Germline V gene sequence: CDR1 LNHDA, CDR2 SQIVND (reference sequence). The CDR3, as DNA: TGTGCCAGTAAAATGGGGGGGTCCGGGGCCAACGTCCTGACTTTC. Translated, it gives CASKMGGSGANVLTF.

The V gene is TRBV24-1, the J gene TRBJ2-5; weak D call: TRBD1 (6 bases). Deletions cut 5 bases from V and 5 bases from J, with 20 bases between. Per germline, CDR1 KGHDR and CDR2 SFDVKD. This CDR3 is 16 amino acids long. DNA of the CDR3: TGTGCCACCAGTGGGCAGGGGCCTTGGTCGGGGGAGACCCAGTACTTC. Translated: CATSGQGPWSGETQYF.

The CDR3 DNA reads as TGCAGCGGACGGACAGGGTCGAAAGAGACCCAGTACTTC. Amino acids: CSGRTGSKETQYF. V usage is TRBV29-1 and J usage is TRBJ2-5, with 8 bases fitting TRBD1. With V trimmed by 7 bases and J by 3 bases, 7 bases remained unmatched. The CDR3 extends over 13 amino acids. Germline V CDR1 and CDR2: SQVTM, ANQGSEA.

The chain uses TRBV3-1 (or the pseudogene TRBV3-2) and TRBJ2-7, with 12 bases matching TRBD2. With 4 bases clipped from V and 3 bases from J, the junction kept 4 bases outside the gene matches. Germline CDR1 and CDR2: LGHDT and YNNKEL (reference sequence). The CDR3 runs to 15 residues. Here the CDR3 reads CASSPTSGGLYEQYF. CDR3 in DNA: TGTGCCAGCAGCCCAACTAGCGGGGGGCTCTACGAGCAGTACTTC.

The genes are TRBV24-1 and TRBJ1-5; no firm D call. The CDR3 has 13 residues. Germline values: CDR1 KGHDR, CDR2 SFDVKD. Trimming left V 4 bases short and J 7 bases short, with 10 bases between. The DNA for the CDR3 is TGTGCCACCAGTGACCGGGGTAGACAGCCCCAGCATTTT. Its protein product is CATSDRGRQPQHF.

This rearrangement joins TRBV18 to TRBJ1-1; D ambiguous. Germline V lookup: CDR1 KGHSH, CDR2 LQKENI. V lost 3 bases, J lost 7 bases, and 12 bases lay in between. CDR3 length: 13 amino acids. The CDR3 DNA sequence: TGTGCCAGCTCACCGGGGAGACCAGGTGAAGCTTTCTTT. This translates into CASSPGRPGEAFF.

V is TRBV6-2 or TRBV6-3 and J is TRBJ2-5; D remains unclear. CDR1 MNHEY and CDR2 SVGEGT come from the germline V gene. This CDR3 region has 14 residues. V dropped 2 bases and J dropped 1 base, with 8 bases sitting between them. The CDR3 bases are TGTGCCAGCAGTTACAGCCATCTCCAAGAGACCCAGTACTTC. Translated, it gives CASSYSHLQETQYF.

The CDR3 DNA is TGTGCCAGTACATACAGGGTGGGACAGCCCCAGCATTTT. As protein: CASTYRVGQPQHF. The chain uses TRBV19 and TRBJ1-5; D might be TRBD1 (6 bases). The germline V gene has CDR1 LNHDA and CDR2 SQIVND (reference sequence). The V end was cut by 7 bases, the J end by 7 bases, with 14 bases between. The CDR3 totals 13 residues. The complete variable domain, with remaining parts taken from reference TRBV19 and TRBJ1-5, reads DGGITQSPKYLFRKEGQNVTLSCEQNLNHDAMYWYRQDPGQGLRLIYYSQIVNDFQKGDIAEGYSVSREKKESFPLTVTSAQKNPTAFYLCASTYRVGQPQHFGDGTRLSIL.

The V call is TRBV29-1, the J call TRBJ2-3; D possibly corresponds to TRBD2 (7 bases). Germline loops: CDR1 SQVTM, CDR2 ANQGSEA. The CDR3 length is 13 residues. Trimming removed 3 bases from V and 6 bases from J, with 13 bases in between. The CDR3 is CSVEVGGPDTQYF. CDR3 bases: TGCAGCGTTGAGGTGGGGGGGCCGGATACGCAGTATTTT.

CDR3 in DNA: TGTGCCAGTCTAGAACGGGGAGCCAAAAACATTCAGTACTTC. Amino acid sequence: CASLERGAKNIQYF. The chain couples TRBV19 to TRBJ2-4; D might be TRBD2 (5 bases). This CDR3 has 14 residues. V shed 8 bases and J shed 0 bases, with 11 bases lying between them. Germline-derived CDR1 and CDR2 are LNHDA and SQIVND (reference sequence).

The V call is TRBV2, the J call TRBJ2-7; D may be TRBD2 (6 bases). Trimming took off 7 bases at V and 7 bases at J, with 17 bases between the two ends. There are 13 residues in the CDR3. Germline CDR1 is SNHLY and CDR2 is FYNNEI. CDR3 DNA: TGTGCCAGCAACTTGGGACTTTCCCTGGAGCAGTACTTC. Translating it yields CASNLGLSLEQYF.

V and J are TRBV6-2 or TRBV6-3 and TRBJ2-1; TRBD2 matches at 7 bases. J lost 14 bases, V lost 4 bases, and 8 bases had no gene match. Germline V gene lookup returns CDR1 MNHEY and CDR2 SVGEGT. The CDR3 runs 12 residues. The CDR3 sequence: CASSWGTTSEFF. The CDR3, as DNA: TGTGCCAGCAGTTGGGGGACTACGAGCGAGTTCTTC.

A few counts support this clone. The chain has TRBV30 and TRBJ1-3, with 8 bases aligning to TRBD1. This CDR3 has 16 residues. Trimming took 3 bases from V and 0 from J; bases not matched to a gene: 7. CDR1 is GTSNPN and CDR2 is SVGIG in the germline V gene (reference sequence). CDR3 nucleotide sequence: TGTGCCTGGAGCCTGGGACAGGAGAACTCTGGAAACACCATATATTTT. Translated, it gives CAWSLGQENSGNTIYF.

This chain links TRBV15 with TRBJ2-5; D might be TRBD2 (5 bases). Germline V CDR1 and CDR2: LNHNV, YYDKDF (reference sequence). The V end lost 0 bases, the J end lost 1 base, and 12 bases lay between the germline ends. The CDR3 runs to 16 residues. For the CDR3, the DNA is TGTGCCACCAGCAGAGATTTCGTCCTAGCCCAAGAGACCCAGTACTTC. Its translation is CATSRDFVLAQETQYF.

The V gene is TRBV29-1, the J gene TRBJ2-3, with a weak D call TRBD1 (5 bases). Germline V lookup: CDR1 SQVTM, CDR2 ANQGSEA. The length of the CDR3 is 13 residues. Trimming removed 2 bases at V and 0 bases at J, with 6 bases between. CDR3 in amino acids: CSVEKGSTDTQYF. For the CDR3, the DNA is TGCAGCGTTGAAAAGGGGAGCACAGATACGCAGTATTTT.

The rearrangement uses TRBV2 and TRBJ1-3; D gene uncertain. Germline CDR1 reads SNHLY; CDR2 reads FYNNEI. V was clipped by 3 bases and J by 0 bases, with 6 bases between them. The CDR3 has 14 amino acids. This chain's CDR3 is CASSEEFSGNTIYF. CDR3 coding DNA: TGTGCCAGCAGTGAGGAGTTCTCTGGAAACACCATATATTTT.

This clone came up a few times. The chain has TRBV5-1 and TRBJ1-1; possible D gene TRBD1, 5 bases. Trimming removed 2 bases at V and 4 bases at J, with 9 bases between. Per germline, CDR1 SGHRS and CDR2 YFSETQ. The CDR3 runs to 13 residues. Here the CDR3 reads CASSLGDTTEAFF. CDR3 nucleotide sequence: TGCGCCAGCAGCTTAGGGGATACCACTGAAGCTTTCTTT.

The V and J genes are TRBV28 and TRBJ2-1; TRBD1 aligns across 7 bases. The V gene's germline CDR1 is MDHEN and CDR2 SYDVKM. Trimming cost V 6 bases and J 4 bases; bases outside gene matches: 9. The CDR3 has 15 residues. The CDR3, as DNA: TGTGCCAGCAGAACTCCGGGACAGCGATACAATGAGCAGTTCTTC. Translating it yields CASRTPGQRYNEQFF.

CDR3 DNA sequence: TGTGCCAGCAGCACCTGGACAGGGCACTACGAGCAGTACTTC. Translated: CASSTWTGHYEQYF. The chain couples TRBV5-8 to TRBJ2-7; the match to TRBD1 covers 8 bases. Unmatched junction bases numbered 6, after V lost 4 bases and J lost 3 bases. Germline V CDR1 and CDR2: SGHTS, YDEGEE. The length of the CDR3 is 14 residues. Complete variable domain (other parts from reference TRBV5-8 and TRBJ2-7): EAGVTQSPTHLIKTRGQQATLRCSPISGHTSVYWYQQALGLGLQFLLWYDEGEERNRGNFPPRFSGRQFPNYSSELNVNALELEDSALYLCASSTWTGHYEQYFGPGTRLTVT.

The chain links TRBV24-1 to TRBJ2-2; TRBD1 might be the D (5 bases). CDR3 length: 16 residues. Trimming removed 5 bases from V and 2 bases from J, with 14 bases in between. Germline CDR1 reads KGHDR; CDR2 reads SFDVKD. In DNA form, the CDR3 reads TGTGCCACCAGTGCCCCTTGGGGCGGAAACACCGGGGAGCTGTTTTTT. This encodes CATSAPWGGNTGELFF.

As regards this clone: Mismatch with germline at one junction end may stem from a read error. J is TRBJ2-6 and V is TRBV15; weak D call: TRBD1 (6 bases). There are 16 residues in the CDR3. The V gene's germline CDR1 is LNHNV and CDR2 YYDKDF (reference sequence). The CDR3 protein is CATSGDRPSGANVLTF. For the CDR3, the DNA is TGTGCCACCAGCGGAGACAGGCCATCCGGGGCCAACGTCCTGACTTTC.

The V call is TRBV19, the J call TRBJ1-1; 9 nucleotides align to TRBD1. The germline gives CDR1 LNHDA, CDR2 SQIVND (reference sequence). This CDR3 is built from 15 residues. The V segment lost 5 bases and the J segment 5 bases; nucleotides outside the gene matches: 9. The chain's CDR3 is CASSARTGGRTEAFF. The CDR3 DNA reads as TGTGCCAGTAGTGCAAGAACAGGGGGCAGGACTGAAGCTTTCTTT.

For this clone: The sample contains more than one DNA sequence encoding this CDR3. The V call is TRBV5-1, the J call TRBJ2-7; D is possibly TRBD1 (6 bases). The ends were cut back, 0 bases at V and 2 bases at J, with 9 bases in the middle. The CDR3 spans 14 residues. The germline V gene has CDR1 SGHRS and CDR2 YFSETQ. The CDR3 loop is CASSLGQGPYEQYF. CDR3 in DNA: TGCGCCAGCAGCTTGGGGCAGGGGCCCTACGAGCAGTACTTC.

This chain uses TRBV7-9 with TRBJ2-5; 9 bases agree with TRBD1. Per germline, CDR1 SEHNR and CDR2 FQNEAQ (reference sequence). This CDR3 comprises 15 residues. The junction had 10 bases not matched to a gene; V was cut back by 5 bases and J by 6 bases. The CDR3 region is CASSPGQGGGKTQYF. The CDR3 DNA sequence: TGTGCCAGCAGCCCGGGACAGGGAGGGGGAAAGACCCAGTACTTC.

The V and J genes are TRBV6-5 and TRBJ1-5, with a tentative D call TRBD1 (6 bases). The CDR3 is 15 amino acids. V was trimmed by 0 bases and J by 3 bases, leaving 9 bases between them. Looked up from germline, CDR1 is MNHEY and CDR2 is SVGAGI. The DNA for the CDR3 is TGTGCCAGCAGTTACTCGTCAGGGGTCAATCAGCCCCAGCATTTT. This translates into CASSYSSGVNQPQHF.

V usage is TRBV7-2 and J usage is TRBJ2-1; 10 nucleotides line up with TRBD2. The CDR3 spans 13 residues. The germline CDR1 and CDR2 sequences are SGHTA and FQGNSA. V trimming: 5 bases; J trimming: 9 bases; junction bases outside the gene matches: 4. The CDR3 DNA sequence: TGTGCCAGCAGCCCTAGACTAGCGGGTGAGCAGTTCTTC. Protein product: CASSPRLAGEQFF.